A selection of T cell receptor beta chains follows, all from one sample in a study of beta chain features in type 1 diabetes. Only in-frame clones appear in the TCRdb table, and some are missing; sequencing was by immunoSEQ multiplex PCR. The sample contains a few hundred thousand clones, roughly 9.6% of which appear only once. The specimen was naive CD4+ T cells from blood. These receptors all come from a woman aged 25 to 39 in good health. Each CDR3 is given without its conserved first and last residue. The order of the fields is V gene, clone size, J gene, CDR3 protein. Part of the rows lack a size; the others show once, few, many or a class for expanded clones.

TRBV9	.	TRBJ2-5	ASSESAGAFETQY
TRBV9	.	TRBJ2-7	ASSFSGQEAYEQY
TRBV25-1	.	TRBJ2-5	ASSEASRGSETQY
TRBV7-3	few	TRBJ1-1	ASSRTGPTEAF
TRBV5-4	few	TRBJ2-1	ASSAGLAGRGDNEQF
TRBV19	.	TRBJ1-1	AAKGQGPAF
TRBV20-1	.	TRBJ2-3	SARSPSGRP
TRBV7-9	.	TRBJ1-5	ASSRSYQPQH
TRBV25-1	.	TRBJ2-6	ASRGGGSGANVLT
TRBV10-3	.	TRBJ2-4	AIQAGEGGNIQY
TRBV6-5	few	TRBJ1-1	ASSPDRGKTEAF
TRBV7-9	few	TRBJ1-2	ASSDPGQGAYGYT
TRBV19	.	TRBJ1-1	ASSTGWRNTEAF
TRBV28	.	TRBJ2-3	ASSLLAGPSTDTQY
TRBV4-3	.	TRBJ2-7	ASSQGHGRAYEQY
TRBV15	few	TRBJ2-2	ATSRQQTGSIAGELF
TRBV25-1	few	TRBJ1-2	ASSDSGGRAYGYT
TRBV28	few	TRBJ2-7	ASSPPASSSGRYEQY
TRBV5-6	few	TRBJ1-2	ASSSFSGYT